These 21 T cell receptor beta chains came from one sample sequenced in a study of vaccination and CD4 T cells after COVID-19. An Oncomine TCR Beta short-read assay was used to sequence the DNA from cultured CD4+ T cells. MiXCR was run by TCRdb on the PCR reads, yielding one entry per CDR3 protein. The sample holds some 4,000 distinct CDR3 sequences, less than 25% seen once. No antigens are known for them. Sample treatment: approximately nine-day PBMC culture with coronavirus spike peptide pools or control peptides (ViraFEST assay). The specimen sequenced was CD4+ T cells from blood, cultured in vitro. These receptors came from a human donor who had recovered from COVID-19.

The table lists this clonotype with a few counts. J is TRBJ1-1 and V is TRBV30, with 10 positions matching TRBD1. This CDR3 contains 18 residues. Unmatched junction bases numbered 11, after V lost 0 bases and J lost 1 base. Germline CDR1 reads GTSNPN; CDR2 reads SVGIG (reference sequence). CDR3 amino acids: CAWSVTWKTGGANTEAFF. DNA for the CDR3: TGTGCCTGGAGTGTAACGTGGAAGACAGGGGGCGCGAACACTGAAGCTTTCTTT.

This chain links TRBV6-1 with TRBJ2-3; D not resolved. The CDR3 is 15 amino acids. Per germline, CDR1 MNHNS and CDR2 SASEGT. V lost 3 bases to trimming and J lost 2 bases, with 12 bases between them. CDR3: CASSDLAKYTDTQYF. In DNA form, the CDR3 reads TGTGCCAGCAGTGACTTAGCAAAGTACACAGATACGCAGTATTTT.

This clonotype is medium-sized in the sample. This CDR3 is CASRSGSYNSPLHF. Here the CDR3 DNA reads TGTGCCAGCAGATCCGGCTCCTATAATTCACCCCTCCACTTT. The chain combines TRBV2 with TRBJ1-6; no firm D call. V was pared by 6 bases and J by 0 bases, with 6 bases between. Germline lookup yields CDR1 SNHLY and CDR2 FYNNEI. The CDR3 totals 14 residues.

The CDR3 bases are TGTGCCTGGAGCGTAAATGGGTTCGGGGAGCTGTTTTTT. It codes for CAWSVNGFGELFF. The chain uses TRBV30 and TRBJ2-2; D not certain. The CDR3 consists of 13 residues. CDR1 GTSNPN and CDR2 SVGIG come from the germline V gene (reference sequence). V lost 3 bases and J 7 bases, leaving 12 bases between the germline ends.

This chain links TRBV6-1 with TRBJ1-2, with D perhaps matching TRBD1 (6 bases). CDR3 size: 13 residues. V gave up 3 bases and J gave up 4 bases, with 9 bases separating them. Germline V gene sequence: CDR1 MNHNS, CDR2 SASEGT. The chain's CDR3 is CASSEGTRYGYTF. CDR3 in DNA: TGTGCCAGCAGTGAGGGGACACGCTATGGCTACACCTTC.

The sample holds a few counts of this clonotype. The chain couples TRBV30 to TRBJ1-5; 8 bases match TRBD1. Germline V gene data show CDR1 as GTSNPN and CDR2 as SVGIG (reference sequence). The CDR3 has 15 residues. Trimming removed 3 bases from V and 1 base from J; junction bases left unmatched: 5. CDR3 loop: CAWRSQGGSNQPQHF. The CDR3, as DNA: TGTGCCTGGAGGTCACAGGGGGGCAGCAATCAGCCCCAGCATTTT.

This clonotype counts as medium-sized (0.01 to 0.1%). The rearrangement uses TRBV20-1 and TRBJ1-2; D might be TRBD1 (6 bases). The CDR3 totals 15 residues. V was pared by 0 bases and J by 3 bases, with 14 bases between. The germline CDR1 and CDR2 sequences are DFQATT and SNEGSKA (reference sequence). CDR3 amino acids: CSARDLQGRDYGYTF. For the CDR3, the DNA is TGCAGTGCTAGAGATTTACAGGGCAGGGACTATGGCTACACCTTC.

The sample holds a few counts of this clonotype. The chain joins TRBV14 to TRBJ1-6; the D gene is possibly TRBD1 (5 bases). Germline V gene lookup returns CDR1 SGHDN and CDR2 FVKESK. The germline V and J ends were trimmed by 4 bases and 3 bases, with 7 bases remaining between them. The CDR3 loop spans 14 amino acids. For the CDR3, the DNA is TGTGCCAGCAGCCTCCAGGGCTATAATTCACCCCTCCACTTT. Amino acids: CASSLQGYNSPLHF.

The CDR3 region has the DNA TGTGCCAGCAGCCTGGGGTTCACGAACACCGGGGAGCTGTTTTTT. Translated: CASSLGFTNTGELFF. The J gene is TRBJ2-2, the V gene TRBV11-2; D uncertain. The germline V gene encodes CDR1 SGHAT and CDR2 FQNNGV. Trimming cost V 5 bases and J 0 bases, with 10 bases left between them. CDR3 size: 15 residues.

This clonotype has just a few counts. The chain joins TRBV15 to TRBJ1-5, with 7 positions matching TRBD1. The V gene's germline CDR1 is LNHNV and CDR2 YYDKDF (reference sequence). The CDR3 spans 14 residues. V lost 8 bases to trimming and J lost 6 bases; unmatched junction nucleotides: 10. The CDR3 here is CATSRGGLGQPQHF. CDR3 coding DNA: TGTGCCACCTCAAGAGGGGGCCTGGGTCAGCCCCAGCATTTT.

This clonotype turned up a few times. CDR3 DNA sequence: TGTGCCAGCAGTTTATCAGAGACAGGATCCTACGAGCAGTACTTC. It is translated as CASSLSETGSYEQYF. This rearrangement joins TRBV12-3 or TRBV12-4 to TRBJ2-7; TRBD1 might be the D (6 bases). The ends were cut back, 2 bases at V and 1 base at J, with 12 bases in the middle. This CDR3 spans 15 amino acids.

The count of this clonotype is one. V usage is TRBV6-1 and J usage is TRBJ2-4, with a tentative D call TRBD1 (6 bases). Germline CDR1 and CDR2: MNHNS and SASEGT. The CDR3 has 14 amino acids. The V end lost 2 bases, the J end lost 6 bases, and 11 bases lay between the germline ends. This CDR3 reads CASSETGPANIQYF. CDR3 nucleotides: TGTGCCAGCAGTGAAACAGGGCCAGCAAACATTCAGTACTTC.

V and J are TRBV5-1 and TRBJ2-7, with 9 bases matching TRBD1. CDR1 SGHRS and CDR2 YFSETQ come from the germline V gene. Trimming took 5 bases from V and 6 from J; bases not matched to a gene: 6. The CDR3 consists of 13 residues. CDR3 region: CASRMTGGTEQYF. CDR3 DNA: TGCGCCAGCAGGATGACAGGGGGGACCGAGCAGTACTTC. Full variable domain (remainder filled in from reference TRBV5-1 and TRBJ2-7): KAGVTQTPRYLIKTRGQQVTLSCSPISGHRSVSWYQQTPGQGLQFLFEYFSETQRNKGNFPGRFSGRQFSNSRSEMNVSTLELGDSALYLCASRMTGGTEQYFGPGTRLTVT.

In nucleotides, the CDR3 is TGTGCCAGCAAGAGTTCTCGCAGCGGAAAAGGGGAGACCCAGTACTTC. Translation: CASKSSRSGKGETQYF. The genes are TRBV6-1 and TRBJ2-5; D is perhaps TRBD2 (5 bases). Germline V lookup: CDR1 MNHNS, CDR2 SASEGT. CDR3 length: 16 amino acids. V dropped 7 bases and J dropped 5 bases, with 23 bases sitting between them.

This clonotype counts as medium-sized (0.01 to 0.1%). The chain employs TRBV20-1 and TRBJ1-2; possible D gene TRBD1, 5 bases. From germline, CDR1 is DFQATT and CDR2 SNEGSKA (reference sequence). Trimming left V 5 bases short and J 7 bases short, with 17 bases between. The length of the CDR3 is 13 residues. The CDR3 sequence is CSARDGGVVGYTF. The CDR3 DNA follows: TGCAGTGCTCGCGATGGAGGGGTTGTTGGCTACACCTTC.

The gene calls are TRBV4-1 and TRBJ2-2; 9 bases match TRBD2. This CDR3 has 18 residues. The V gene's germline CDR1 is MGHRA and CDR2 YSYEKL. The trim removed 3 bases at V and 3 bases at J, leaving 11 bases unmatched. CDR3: CASSHSLLAGFDTGELFF. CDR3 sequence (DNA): TGCGCCAGCAGCCACTCCCTACTAGCGGGTTTTGACACCGGGGAGCTGTTTTTT.

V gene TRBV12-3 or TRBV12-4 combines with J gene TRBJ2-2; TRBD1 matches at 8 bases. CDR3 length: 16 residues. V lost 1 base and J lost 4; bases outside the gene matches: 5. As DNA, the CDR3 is TGTGCCAGCAGTTTAGACAGGACAGGGCTCACCGGGGAGCTGTTTTTT. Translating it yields CASSLDRTGLTGELFF.

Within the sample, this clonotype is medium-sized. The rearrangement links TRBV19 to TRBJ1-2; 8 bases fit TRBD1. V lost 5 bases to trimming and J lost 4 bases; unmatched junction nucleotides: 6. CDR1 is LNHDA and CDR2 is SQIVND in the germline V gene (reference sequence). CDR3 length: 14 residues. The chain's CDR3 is CASSPGQAFYGYTF. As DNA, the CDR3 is TGTGCCAGTAGTCCGGGACAGGCTTTCTATGGCTACACCTTC.

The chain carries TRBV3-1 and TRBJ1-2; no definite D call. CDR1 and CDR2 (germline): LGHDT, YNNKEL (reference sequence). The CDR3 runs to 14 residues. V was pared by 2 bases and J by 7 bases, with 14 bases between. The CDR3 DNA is TGTGCCAGCAGCCAATATAGGGCCGCCGGTGGCTACACCTTC. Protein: CASSQYRAAGGYTF.

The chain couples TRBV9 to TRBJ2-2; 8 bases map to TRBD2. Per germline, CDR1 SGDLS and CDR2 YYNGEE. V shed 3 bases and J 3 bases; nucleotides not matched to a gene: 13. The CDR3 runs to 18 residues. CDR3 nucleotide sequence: TGTGCCAGCAGCGGAGCAAGGTGGGGACTAGACCACACCGGGGAGCTGTTTTTT. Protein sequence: CASSGARWGLDHTGELFF.

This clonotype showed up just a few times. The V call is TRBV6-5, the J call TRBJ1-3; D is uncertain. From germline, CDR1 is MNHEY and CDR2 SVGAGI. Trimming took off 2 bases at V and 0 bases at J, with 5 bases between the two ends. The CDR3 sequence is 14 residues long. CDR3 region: CASSYTASGNTIYF. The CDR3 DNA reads TGTGCCAGCAGTTACACTGCCTCTGGAAACACCATATATTTT.